What follows is one TCR beta chain and its context. The antigen remains unidentified. This entry is derived from a study of response to subunit inactivated influenza vaccine. Study conclusions and caveats: Few additional T cells are recruited per seasonal influenza vaccination, authors suggested.

The CDR3 length is 14 residues. V was trimmed by 0 bases and J by 3 bases, leaving 8 bases between them. Germline V gene data show CDR1 as LGHNA and CDR2 as YSLEER. Each CDR3 protein gets one entry after TCRdb re-called the RT-PCR reads with MiXCR. The data contain about 800,000 distinct CDR3 sequences, 21% of them singletons. The sequence was obtained from a man aged 45-60 years who received an inactivated influenza vaccine. Material: PBMCs from blood, obtained around 5 days after vaccination. The genes are TRBV4-3 and TRBJ2-5, with D possibly being TRBD2 (5 bases). In DNA form, the CDR3 reads TGCGCCAGCAGCCAAGACCCGAGGGAAGAGACCCAGTACTTC. It yields the protein CASSQDPREETQYF.